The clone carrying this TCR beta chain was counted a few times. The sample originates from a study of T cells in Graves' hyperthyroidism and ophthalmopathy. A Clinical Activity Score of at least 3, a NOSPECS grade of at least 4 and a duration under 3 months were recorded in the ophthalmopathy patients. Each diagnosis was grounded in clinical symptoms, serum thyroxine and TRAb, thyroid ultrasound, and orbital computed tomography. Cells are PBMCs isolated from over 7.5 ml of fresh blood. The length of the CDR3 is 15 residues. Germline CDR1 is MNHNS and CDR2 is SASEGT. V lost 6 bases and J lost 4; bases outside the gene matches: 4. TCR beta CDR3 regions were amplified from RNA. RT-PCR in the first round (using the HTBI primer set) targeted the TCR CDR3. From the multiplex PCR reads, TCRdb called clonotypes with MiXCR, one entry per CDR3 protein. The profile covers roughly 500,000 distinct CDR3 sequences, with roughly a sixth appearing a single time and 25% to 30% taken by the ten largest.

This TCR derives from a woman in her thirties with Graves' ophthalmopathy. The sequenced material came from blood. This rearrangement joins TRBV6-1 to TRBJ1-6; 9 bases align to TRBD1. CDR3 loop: CASRGTGPYNSPLHF. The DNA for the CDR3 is TGTGCCAGCAGGGGGACAGGGCCGTATAATTCACCCCTCCACTTT.